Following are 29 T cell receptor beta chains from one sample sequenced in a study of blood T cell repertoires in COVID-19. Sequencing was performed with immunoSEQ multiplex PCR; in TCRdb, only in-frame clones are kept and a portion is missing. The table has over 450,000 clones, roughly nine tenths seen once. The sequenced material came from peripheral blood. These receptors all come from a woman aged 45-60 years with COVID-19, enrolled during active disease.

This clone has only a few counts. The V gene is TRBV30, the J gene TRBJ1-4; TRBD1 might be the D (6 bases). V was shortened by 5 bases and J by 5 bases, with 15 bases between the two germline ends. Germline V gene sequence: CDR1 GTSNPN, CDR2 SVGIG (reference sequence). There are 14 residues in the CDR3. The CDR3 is CAWGQGSSNEKLFF. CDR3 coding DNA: TGTGCCTGGGGGCAGGGGAGTTCGAATGAAAAACTGTTTTTT.

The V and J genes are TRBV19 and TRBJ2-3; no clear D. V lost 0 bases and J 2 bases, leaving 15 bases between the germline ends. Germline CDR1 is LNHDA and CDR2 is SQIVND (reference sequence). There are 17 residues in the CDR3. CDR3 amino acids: CASSIEFKAALTDTQYF. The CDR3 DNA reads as TGTGCCAGTAGTATAGAGTTTAAGGCGGCCCTCACAGATACGCAGTATTTT. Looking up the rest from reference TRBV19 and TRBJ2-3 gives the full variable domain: DGGITQSPKYLFRKEGQNVTLSCEQNLNHDAMYWYRQDPGQGLRLIYYSQIVNDFQKGDIAEGYSVSREKKESFPLTVTSAQKNPTAFYLCASSIEFKAALTDTQYFGPGTRLTVL.

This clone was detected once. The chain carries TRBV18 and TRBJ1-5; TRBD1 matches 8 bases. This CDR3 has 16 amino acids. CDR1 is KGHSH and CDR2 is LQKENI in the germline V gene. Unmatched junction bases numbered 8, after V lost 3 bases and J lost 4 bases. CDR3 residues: CASSPYRGEGNQPQHF. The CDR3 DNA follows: TGTGCCAGCTCACCTTACAGGGGGGAAGGTAATCAGCCCCAGCATTTT.

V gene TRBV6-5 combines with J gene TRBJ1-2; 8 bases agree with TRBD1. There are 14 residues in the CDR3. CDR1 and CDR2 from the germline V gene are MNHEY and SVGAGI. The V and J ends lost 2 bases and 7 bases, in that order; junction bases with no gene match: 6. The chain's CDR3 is CASSYIRGLSGYTF. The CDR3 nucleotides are TGTGCCAGCAGTTACATCAGGGGGCTTAGTGGCTACACCTTC.

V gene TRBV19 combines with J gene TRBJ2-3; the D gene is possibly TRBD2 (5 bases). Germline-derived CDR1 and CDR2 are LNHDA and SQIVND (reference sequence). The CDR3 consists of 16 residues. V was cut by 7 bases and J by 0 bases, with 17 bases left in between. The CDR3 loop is CASNRGGLPSTDTQYF. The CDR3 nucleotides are TGTGCCAGTAATCGGGGTGGACTGCCGAGCACAGATACGCAGTATTTT.

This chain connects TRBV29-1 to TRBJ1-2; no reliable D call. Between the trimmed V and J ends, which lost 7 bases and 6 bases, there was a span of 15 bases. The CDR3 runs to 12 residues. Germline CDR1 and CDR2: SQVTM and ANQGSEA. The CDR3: CSDFGSGDGYTF. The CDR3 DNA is TGCAGCGATTTCGGAAGCGGGGATGGCTACACCTTC.

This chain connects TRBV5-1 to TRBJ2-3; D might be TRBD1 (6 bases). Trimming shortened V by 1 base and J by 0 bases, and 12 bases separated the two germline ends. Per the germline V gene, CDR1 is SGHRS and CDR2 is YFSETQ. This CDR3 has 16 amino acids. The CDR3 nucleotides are TGCGCCAGCAGCTTGAACAGGGATATGAGCACAGATACGCAGTATTTT. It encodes CASSLNRDMSTDTQYF. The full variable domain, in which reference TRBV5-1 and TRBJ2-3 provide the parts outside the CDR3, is KAGVTQTPRYLIKTRGQQVTLSCSPISGHRSVSWYQQTPGQGLQFLFEYFSETQRNKGNFPGRFSGRQFSNSRSEMNVSTLELGDSALYLCASSLNRDMSTDTQYFGPGTRLTVL.

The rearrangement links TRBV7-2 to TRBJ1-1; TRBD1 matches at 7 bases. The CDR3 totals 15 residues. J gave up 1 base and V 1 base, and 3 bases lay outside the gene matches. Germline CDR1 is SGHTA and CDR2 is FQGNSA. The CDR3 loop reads CASSLGGTANTEAFF. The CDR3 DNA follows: TGTGCCAGCAGCTTAGGGGGGACAGCGAACACTGAAGCTTTCTTT. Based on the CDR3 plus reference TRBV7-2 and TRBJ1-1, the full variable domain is GAGVSQSPSNKVTEKGKDVELRCDPISGHTALYWYRQSLGQGLEFLIYFQGNSAPDKSGLPSDRFSAERTGGSVSTLTIQRTQQEDSAVYLCASSLGGTANTEAFFGQGTRLTVV.

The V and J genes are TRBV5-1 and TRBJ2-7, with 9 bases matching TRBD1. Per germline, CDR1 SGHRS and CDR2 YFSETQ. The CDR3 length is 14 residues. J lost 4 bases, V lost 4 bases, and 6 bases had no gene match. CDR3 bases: TGCGCCAGCAGCATGGGACAGGGTCTGTACGAGCAGTACTTC. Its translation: CASSMGQGLYEQYF.

CDR3 loop: CASSTLAANNEQFF. Here the CDR3 DNA reads TGTGCCAGCAGTACACTAGCGGCTAACAATGAGCAGTTCTTC. The chain couples TRBV2 to TRBJ2-1, with 8 bases aligning to TRBD2. The CDR3 length is 14 residues. Looked up from germline, CDR1 is SNHLY and CDR2 is FYNNEI. Unmatched junction bases numbered 5, after V lost 5 bases and J lost 5 bases.

The CDR3 loop reads CASSRVGASQEAFF. The CDR3 nucleotides are TGTGCCAGCAGCCGCGTGGGGGCCTCTCAAGAAGCTTTCTTT. The rearrangement links TRBV7-8 to TRBJ1-1; D may be TRBD1 (6 bases). V lost 5 bases to trimming and J lost 8 bases, with 18 bases between them. CDR1 is SGHVS, CDR2 FQNEAQ, per germline. CDR3 size: 14 residues.

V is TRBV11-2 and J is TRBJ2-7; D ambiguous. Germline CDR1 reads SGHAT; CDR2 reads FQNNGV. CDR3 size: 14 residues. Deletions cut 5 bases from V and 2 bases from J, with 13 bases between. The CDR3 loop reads CASSPYPLTYEQYF. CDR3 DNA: TGTGCCAGCAGCCCCTACCCCCTTACCTACGAGCAGTACTTC.

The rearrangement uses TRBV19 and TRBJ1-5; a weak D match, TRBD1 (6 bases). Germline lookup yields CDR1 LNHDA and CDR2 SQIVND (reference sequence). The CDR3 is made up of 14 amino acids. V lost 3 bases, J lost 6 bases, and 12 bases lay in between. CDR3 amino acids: CASSIAGGPQPQHF. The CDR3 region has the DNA TGTGCCAGTAGTATCGCGGGGGGGCCTCAGCCCCAGCATTTT.

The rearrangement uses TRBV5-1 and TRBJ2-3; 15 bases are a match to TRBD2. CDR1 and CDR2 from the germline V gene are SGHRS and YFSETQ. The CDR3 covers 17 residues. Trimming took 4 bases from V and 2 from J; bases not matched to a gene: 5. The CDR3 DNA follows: TGCGCCAGCAGCCCAGGGACTAGCGGGGGGTACACAGATACGCAGTATTTT. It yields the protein CASSPGTSGGYTDTQYF.

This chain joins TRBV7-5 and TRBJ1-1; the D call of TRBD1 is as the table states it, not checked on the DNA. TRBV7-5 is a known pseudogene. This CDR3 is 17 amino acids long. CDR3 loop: CASQRGDREDLNTEAFF. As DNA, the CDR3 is TGTGCCAGCCAGCGCGGGGACAGGGAAGATTTGAACACTGAAGCTTTCTTT.

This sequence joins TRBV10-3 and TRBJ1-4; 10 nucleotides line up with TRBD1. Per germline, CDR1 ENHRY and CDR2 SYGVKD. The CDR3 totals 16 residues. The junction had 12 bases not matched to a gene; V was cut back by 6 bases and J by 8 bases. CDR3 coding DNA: TGTGCCATCAGGGGACAGGGGAGCCCTGCGAAGGAAAAACTGTTTTTT. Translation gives CAIRGQGSPAKEKLFF.

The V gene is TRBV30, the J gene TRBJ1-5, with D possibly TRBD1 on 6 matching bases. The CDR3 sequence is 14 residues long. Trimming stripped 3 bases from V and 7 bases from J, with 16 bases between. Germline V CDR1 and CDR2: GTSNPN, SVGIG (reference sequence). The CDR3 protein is CAWSEGGELQPQHF. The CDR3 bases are TGTGCCTGGAGCGAAGGGGGGGAACTCCAGCCCCAGCATTTT. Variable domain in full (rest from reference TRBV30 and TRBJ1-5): SQTIHQWPATLVQPVGSPLSLECTVEGTSNPNLYWYRQAAGRGLQLLFYSVGIGQISSEVPQNLSASRPQDRQFILSSKKLLLSDSGFYLCAWSEGGELQPQHFGDGTRLSIL.

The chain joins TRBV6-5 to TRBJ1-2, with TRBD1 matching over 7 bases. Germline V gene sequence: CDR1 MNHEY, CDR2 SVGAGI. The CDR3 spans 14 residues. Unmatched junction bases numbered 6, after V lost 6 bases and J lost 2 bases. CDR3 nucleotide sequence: TGTGCCAGCAGCCGGGACAGCGCCAACTATGGCTACACCTTC. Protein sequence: CASSRDSANYGYTF.

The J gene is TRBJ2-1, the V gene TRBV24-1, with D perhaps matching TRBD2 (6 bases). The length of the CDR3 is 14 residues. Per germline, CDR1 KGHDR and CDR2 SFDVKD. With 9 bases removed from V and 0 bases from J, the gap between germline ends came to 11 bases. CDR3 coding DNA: TGTGCCACCCGATGCGGGGCCTCCTACAATGAGCAGTTCTTC. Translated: CATRCGASYNEQFF.

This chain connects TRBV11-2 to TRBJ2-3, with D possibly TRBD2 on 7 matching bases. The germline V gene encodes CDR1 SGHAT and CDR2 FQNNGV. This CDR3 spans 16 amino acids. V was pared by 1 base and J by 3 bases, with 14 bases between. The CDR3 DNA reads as TGTGCCAGCAGCTTAGCTGGGGGGGCCGCTACAGATACGCAGTATTTT. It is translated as CASSLAGGAATDTQYF.

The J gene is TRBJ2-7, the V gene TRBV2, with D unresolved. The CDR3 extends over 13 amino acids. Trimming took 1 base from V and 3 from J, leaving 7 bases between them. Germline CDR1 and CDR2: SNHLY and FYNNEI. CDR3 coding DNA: TGTGCCAGCAGTGAAGAAGCCTACTACGAGCAGTACTTC. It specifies CASSEEAYYEQYF.

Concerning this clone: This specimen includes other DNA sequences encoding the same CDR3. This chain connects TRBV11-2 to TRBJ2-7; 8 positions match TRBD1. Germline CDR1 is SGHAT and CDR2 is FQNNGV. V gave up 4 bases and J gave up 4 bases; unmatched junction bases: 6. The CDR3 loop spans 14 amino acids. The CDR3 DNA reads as TGTGCCAGCAGCTCTGGACAGGGAGGATACGAGCAGTACTTC. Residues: CASSSGQGGYEQYF.

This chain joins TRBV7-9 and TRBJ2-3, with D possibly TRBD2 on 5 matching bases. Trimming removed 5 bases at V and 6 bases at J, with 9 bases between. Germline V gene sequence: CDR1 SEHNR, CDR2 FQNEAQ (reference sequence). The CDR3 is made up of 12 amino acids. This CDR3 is CASSPTGDTQYF. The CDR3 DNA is TGTGCCAGCAGCCCGACGGGGGATACGCAGTATTTT.

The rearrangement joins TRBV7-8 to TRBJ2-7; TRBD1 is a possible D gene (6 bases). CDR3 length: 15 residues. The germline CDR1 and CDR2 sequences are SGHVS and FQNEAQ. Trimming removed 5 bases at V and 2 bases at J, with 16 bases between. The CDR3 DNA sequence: TGTGCCAGCAGCCCCGCGGTGGGGGCGACCTACGAGCAGTACTTC. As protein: CASSPAVGATYEQYF.

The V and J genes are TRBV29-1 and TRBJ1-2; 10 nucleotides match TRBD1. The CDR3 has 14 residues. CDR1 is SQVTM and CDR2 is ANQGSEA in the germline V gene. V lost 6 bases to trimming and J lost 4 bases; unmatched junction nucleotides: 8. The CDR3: CSVRDRGPVYGYTF. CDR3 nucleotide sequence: TGCAGCGTGCGAGACAGGGGGCCCGTCTATGGCTACACCTTC.

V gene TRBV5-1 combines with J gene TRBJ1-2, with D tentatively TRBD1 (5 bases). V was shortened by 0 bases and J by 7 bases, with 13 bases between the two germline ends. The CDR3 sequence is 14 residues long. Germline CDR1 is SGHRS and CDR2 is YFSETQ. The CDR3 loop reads CASSLEGLGLGYTF. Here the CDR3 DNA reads TGCGCCAGCAGCTTGGAGGGACTGGGGCTTGGCTACACCTTC. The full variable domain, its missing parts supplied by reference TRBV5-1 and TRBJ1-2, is KAGVTQTPRYLIKTRGQQVTLSCSPISGHRSVSWYQQTPGQGLQFLFEYFSETQRNKGNFPGRFSGRQFSNSRSEMNVSTLELGDSALYLCASSLEGLGLGYTFGSGTRLTVV.

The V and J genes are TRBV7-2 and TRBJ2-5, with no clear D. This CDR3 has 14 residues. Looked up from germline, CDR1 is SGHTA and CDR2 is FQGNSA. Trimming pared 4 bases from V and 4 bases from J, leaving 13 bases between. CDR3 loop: CASSSLTRAETQYF. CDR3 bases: TGTGCCAGCAGCTCCCTGACTCGAGCAGAGACCCAGTACTTC.

CDR3 nucleotides: TGTGCCAGCAGCTTGGGGGGGTCAGATACGCAGTATTTT. This gives the protein CASSLGGSDTQYF. The chain carries TRBV7-3 and TRBJ2-3, with 7 bases that match TRBD2. The CDR3 totals 13 residues. After removal of 3 bases from V and 4 bases from J, the junction contained 1 base not matched to a gene. CDR1 and CDR2 (germline): SGHTA, FQGTGA.

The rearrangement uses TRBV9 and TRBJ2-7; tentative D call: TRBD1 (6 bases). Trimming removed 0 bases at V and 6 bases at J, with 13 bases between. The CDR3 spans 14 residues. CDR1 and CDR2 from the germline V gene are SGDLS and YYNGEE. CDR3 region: CASSVVQVGGEQYF. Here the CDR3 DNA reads TGTGCCAGCAGCGTAGTTCAGGTAGGGGGCGAGCAGTACTTC.